This T cell receptor (beta chain) was sequenced during a study of beta chain features in type 1 diabetes. Turning to the study itself: The number of sorted cells examined across all samples was around 110 million.

The germline gives CDR1 SGHTA, CDR2 FQGNSA. The CDR3 consists of 14 residues. V gave up 4 bases and J gave up 0 bases, with 9 bases separating them. Study-level results: Across all four CD4+ subsets, people with type 1 diabetes showed modestly shorter TCRB CDR3s.

The sample holds a few counts of this clone. Its antigen is currently unknown. Cells sorted by CD45RO/CCR7/CD25/CD127/CD95/CD27 comprised CD4+ naive, central memory, regulatory and stem cell-like memory cells. cDNA synthesis used the whole RNA isolate, giving expressed TCRB sequences. Sequencing used immunoSEQ multiplex PCR; TCRdb keeps in-frame clones, though not all of them. The top ten hold 0.028% of the sample, which has roughly 260,000 clones, around 21% seen once. Sequenced material: naive CD4+ T cells from blood. The TCR sequence derives from a woman in her thirties or forties with type 1 diabetes. The chain employs TRBV7-2 and TRBJ1-1; TRBD1 is a possible D gene (6 bases). CDR3 coding DNA: TGTGCCAGCAGCTCCGGACAGCTGAACACTGAAGCTTTCTTT. This codes for CASSSGQLNTEAFF.